This T cell receptor beta chain was identified in a study of shared clonotypes between healthy human individuals. Whole-study context: CD4 naive and CD4 memory each took three plates per donor, while CD8 naive took two and CD8 memory one.

The sorted-subset replicate PCRs were given about 200 ng DNA, which is tens of thousands of T cell genomes. Per the authors' pipeline: Sequence data from immunoSEQ were junction-only and lacked quality scores; consequently, filtering differed. Sequencing was performed with immunoSEQ multiplex PCR; in TCRdb, only in-frame clones are kept and a portion is missing. The DNA gave D and trimming, while V, J and clone size come from that table. The data contain approximately 1.5 million clones, 97% to 99% of them singletons. This CDR3 has 16 residues. Germline values: CDR1 KGHSH, CDR2 LQKENI. Trimming at V came to 4 bases and at J to 5 bases, leaving 5 bases not matched to a gene. This clone was seen just once.

This receptor was obtained from a man younger than 45 in good health. V and J are TRBV18 and TRBJ2-3; TRBD2 agrees at 14 bases. Sequencing input: naive CD4+ T cells sorted from blood. The subset is: CD45RA+ positively selected. This CDR3 reads CASSLMTSGREDTQYF. The CDR3 coding sequence is TGTGCCAGCTCACTAATGACTAGCGGGAGGGAAGATACGCAGTATTTT.